This T cell receptor (beta chain) is from a study of CD8+ T cells in alopecia areata. Study-wide points: Scalp samples also yield sequences of resident alphabeta T cells from normal skin. Elevated clonality characterized lesional scalp relative to normal scalp, particularly in alopecia totalis/universalis.

In each case, RNA was isolated and then reverse transcribed into cDNA as the sequencing template. The protocol was immunoSEQ multiplex PCR, while the TCRdb copy is restricted to in-frame clones and leaves out a portion. The top ten hold approximately 5.3% of the sample, which has 89,000 or so clones, roughly half seen once. The count of this clone is one. Its antigen is unknown. Alopecia areata patients provided lesional scalp punch biopsies and peripheral blood, both collected for the study. Separation by sorting yielded CD4+ and CD8+ T cells from PBMCs. Per the germline V gene, CDR1 is SGHDT and CDR2 is YYEEEE. The CDR3 covers 13 residues. V gave up 4 bases and J gave up 6 bases, with 14 bases separating them.

The clonotype was recovered from a human donor with alopecia areata. The chain recombines TRBV5-6 with TRBJ2-7; D might be TRBD2 (5 bases). Sequenced sample: NKG2D-high CD8+ T cells sorted from blood. The CDR3 protein is CASSLRDFGEQYF. The CDR3 DNA sequence: TGTGCCAGCAGCCTCCGGGATTTCGGCGAGCAGTACTTC.